This T cell receptor beta chain was obtained from a study of blood T cell repertoires in COVID-19. Background on the study: Donors in the United States, Italy and Spain gave samples during acute or convalescent COVID-19. In each case, the material was cDNA or gDNA derived from T cells, B-cell-depleted T cells, or PBMCs.

Original processing notes: Estimated nucleated cell counts came from reference gene primer amplification. The method was immunoSEQ multiplex PCR; TCRdb's version includes in-frame clones alone and lacks a portion of them. The V and J calls and clone size are taken from that table; D and trimming were inferred from the DNA. Of roughly 120,000 clones in the sample, roughly 85% were seen once. This clone appeared a few times. The CDR3 covers 13 residues. Trimming pared 3 bases from V and 3 bases from J, leaving 7 bases between. The chain has TRBV12-3 or TRBV12-4 and TRBJ2-3, with D perhaps matching TRBD1 (6 bases). The receptor's source is a man older than 75 with acute or convalescent COVID-19. Material for sequencing was peripheral blood. DNA for the CDR3: TGTGCCAGCAGTTTTCAGGGGACAGATACGCAGTATTTT. Translating it yields CASSFQGTDTQYF.